This entry concerns a single TCR beta chain. Trimming stripped 3 bases from V and 3 bases from J, with 12 bases between. The CDR3 is made up of 14 amino acids. The V gene's germline CDR1 is LNHNV and CDR2 YYDKDF (reference sequence). This sample was included in a study of cytomegalovirus exposure and HLA in healthy donors. Primers included in the PCR were 60 Vbeta and 13 Jbeta primers. Measured with immunoSEQ multiplex PCR; TCRdb has only the in-frame clones, and not every one. Seen here are about 160,000 clones, roughly four fifths observed once, and the top ten hold about 0.98%. The specimen sequenced was PBMCs. The V and J genes are TRBV15 and TRBJ2-7; a weak D match, TRBD1 (7 bases). The origin of this receptor is a girl aged 2 to 10 in good health and CMV-seropositive. This chain's CDR3 is CATSSRQGLYEQYF. CDR3 DNA sequence: TGTGCCACCAGCAGCAGACAGGGACTCTACGAGCAGTACTTC.